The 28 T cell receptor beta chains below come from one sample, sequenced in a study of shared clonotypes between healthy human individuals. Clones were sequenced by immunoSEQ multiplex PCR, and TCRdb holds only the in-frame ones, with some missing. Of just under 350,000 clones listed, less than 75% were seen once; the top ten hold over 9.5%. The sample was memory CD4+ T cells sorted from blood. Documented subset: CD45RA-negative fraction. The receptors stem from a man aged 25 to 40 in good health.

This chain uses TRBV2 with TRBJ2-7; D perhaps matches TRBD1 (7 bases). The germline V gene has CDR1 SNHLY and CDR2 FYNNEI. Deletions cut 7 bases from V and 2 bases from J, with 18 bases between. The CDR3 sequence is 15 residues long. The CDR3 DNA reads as TGTGCCAGCACAGGGGGTCGGGAGCCCACCTACGAGCAGTACTTC. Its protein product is CASTGGREPTYEQYF.

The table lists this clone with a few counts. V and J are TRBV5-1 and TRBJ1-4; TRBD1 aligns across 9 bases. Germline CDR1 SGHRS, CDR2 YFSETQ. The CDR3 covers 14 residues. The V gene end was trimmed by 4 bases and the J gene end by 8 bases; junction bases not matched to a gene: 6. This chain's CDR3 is CASSTGQGPEKLFF. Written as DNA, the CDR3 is TGCGCCAGCAGCACGGGACAGGGTCCCGAAAAACTGTTTTTT. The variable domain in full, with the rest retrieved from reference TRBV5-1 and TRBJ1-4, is KAGVTQTPRYLIKTRGQQVTLSCSPISGHRSVSWYQQTPGQGLQFLFEYFSETQRNKGNFPGRFSGRQFSNSRSEMNVSTLELGDSALYLCASSTGQGPEKLFFGSGTQLSVL.

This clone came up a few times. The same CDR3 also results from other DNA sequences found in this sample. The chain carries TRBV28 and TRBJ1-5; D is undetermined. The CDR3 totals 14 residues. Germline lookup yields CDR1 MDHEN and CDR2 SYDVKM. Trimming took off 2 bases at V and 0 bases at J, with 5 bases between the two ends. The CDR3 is CASSLGGSNQPQHF. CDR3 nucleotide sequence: TGTGCCAGCAGTTTAGGCGGTAGCAATCAGCCCCAGCATTTT.

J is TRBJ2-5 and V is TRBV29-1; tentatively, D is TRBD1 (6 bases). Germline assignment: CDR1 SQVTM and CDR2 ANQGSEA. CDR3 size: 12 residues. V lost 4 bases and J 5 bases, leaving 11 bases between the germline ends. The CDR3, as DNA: TGCAGCGTTGTTACAGGGACGGAGACCCAGTACTTC. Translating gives CSVVTGTETQYF.

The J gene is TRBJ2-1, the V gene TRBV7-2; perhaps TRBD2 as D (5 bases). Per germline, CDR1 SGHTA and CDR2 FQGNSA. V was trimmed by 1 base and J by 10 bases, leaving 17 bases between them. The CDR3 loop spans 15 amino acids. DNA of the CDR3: TGTGCCAGCAGCTTAGAAGGCCGTACTGGGAGCGAGCAGTTCTTC. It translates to CASSLEGRTGSEQFF.

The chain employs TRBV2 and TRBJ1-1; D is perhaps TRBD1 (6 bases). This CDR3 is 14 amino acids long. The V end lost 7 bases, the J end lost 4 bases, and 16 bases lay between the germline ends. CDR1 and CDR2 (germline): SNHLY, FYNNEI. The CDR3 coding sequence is TGTGCCAGCACCCTCGGGGGGCCTTTCACTGAAGCTTTCTTT. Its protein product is CASTLGGPFTEAFF.

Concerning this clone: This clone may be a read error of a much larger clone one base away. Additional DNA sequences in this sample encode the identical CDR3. The CDR3 DNA follows: TGTGCCAGCTCACCCCTAGGGCAGGACTACGAGCAGTACTTC. It encodes CASSPLGQDYEQYF. The V call is TRBV18, the J call TRBJ2-7; D is uncertain. Trimming took 3 bases from V and 3 from J, leaving 12 bases between them. The germline V gene encodes CDR1 KGHSH and CDR2 LQKENI. This CDR3 comprises 14 residues.

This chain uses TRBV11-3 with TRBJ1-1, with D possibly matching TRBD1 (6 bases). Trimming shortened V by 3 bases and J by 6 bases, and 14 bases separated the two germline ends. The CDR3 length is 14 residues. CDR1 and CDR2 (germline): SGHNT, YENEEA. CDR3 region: CASSFPQGGPEAFF. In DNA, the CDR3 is TGTGCCAGCAGCTTCCCCCAAGGGGGACCTGAAGCTTTCTTT.

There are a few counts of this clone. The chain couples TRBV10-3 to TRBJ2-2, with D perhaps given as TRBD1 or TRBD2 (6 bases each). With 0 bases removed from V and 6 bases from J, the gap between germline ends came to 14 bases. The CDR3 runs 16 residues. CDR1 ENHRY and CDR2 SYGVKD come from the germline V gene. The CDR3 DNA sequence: TGTGCCATCAGTGAGTCGTTCCAGGGGAGGTCCGGGGAGCTGTTTTTT. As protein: CAISESFQGRSGELFF.

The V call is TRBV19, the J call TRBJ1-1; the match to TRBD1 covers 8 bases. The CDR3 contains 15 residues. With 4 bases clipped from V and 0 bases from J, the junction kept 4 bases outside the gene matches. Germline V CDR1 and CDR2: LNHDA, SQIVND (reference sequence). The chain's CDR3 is CASSTLDRVNTEAFF. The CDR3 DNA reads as TGTGCCAGTAGTACTCTGGACAGGGTGAACACTGAAGCTTTCTTT. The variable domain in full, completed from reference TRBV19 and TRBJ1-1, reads DGGITQSPKYLFRKEGQNVTLSCEQNLNHDAMYWYRQDPGQGLRLIYYSQIVNDFQKGDIAEGYSVSREKKESFPLTVTSAQKNPTAFYLCASSTLDRVNTEAFFGQGTRLTVV.

CDR3 nucleotides: TGTGCTAGTGGGACTAGTGGAGCGCAAGATACGCAGTATTTT. Its protein product is CASGTSGAQDTQYF. The chain combines TRBV12-5 with TRBJ2-3, with D maybe TRBD2 (6 bases). V lost 6 bases and J lost 5, with 15 bases in between. From germline, CDR1 is LGHNT and CDR2 FRNRAP. The CDR3 is made up of 14 amino acids. The complete variable domain, with remaining parts taken from reference TRBV12-5 and TRBJ2-3, reads DARVTQTPRHKVTEMGQEVTMRCQPILGHNTVFWYRQTMMQGLELLAYFRNRAPLDDSGMPKDRFSAEMPDATLATLKIQPSEPRDSAVYFCASGTSGAQDTQYFGPGTRLTVL.

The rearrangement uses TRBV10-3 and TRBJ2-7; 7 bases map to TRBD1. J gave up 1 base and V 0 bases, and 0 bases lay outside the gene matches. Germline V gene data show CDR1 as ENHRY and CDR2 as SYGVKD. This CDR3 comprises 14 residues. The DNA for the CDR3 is TGTGCCATCAGTGAGTCGACAGGGTCCTACGAGCAGTACTTC. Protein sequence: CAISESTGSYEQYF.

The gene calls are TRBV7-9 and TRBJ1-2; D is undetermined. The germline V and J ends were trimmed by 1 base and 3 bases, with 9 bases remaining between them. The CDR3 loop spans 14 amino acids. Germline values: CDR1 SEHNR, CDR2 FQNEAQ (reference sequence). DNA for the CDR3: TGTGCCAGCAGCTTAGGCGGTGCCCACTATGGCTACACCTTC. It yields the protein CASSLGGAHYGYTF.

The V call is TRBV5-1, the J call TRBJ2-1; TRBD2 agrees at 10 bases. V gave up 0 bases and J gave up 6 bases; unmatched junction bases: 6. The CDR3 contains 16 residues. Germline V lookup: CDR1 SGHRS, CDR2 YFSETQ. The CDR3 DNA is TGCGCCAGCAGCTTGGCCAGCGGGAGGGCGGGCAATGAGCAGTTCTTC. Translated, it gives CASSLASGRAGNEQFF.

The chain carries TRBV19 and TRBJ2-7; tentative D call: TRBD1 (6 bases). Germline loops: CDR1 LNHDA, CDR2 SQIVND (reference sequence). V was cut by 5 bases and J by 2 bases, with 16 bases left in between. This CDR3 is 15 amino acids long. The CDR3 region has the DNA TGTGCCAGTAGTTCCGCAGGGGAGAACACCTACGAGCAGTACTTC. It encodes CASSSAGENTYEQYF.

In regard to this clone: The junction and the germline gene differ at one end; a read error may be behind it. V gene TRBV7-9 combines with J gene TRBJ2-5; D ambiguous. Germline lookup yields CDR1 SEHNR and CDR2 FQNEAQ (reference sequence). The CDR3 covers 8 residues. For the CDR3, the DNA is TGTGCCAGCAGCCAGACGGACTTC. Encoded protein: CASSQTDF.

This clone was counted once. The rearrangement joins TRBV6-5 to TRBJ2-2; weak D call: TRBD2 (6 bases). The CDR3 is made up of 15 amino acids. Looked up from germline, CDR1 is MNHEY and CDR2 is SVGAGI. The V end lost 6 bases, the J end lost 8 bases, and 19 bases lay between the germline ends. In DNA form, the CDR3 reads TGTGCCAGCAGATCTAGCGTCGGGGCCCGAGGGGAGCTGTTTTTT. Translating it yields CASRSSVGARGELFF.

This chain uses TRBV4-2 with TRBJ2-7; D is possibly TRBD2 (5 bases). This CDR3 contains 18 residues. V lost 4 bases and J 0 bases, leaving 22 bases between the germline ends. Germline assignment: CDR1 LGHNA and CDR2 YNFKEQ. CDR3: CASSPPWAGHSSSYEQYF. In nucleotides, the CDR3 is TGTGCCAGCAGCCCCCCCTGGGCGGGCCACTCTAGCTCCTACGAGCAGTACTTC.

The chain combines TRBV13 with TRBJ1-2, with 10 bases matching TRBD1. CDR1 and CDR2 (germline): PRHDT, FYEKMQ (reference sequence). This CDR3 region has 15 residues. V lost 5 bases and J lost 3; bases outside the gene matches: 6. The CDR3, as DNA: TGTGCCAGCAGCAAAGACAGGGGGCAGGACTATGGCTACACCTTC. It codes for CASSKDRGQDYGYTF.

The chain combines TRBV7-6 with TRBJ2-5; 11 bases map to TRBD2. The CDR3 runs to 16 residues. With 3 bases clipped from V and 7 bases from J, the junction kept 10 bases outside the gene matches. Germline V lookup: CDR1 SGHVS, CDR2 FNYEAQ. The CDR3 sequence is CASSFTSGSGSGTQYF. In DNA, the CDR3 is TGTGCCAGCAGCTTCACTAGCGGGAGCGGGTCCGGGACCCAGTACTTC.

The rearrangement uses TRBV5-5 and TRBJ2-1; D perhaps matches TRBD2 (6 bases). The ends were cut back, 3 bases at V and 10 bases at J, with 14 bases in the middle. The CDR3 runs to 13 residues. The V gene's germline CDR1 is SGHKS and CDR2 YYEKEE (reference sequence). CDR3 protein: CASSWADRGEQFF. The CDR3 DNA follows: TGTGCCAGCAGCTGGGCCGACCGGGGGGAGCAGTTCTTC.

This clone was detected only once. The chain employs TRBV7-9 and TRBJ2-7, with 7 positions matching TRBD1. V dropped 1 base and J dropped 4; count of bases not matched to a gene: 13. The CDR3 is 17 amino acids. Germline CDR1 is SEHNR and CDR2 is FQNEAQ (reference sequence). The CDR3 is CASSLVGTAPHHYEQYF. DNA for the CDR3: TGTGCCAGCAGCTTAGTTGGGACAGCTCCGCACCATTACGAGCAGTACTTC.

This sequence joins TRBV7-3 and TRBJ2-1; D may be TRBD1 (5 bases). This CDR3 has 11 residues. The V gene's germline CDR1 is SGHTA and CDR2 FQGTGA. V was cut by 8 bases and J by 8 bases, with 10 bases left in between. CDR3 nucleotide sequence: TGTGCCAGCGGCCAGGGCGATGAGCAGTTCTTC. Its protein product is CASGQGDEQFF.

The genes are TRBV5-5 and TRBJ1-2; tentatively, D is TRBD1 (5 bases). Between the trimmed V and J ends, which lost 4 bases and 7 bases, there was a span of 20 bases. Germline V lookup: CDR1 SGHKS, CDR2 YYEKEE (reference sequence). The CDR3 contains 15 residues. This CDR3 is CASSVAPGNQGGYTF. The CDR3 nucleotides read TGTGCCAGCAGCGTGGCCCCCGGGAATCAGGGTGGCTACACCTTC.

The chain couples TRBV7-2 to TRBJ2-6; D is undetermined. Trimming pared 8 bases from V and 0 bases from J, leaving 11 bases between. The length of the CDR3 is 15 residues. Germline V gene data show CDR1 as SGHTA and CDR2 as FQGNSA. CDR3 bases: TGTGCCAGCGGCCTTTGGGGCTCTGGGGCCAACGTCCTGACTTTC. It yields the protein CASGLWGSGANVLTF.

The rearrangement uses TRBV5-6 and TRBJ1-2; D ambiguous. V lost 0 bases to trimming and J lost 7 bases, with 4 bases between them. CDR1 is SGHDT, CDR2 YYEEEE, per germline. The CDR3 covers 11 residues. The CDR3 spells CASSLVGGYTF. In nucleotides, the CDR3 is TGTGCCAGCAGCTTGGTAGGTGGCTACACCTTC. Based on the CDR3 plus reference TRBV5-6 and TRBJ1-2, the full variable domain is DAGVTQSPTHLIKTRGQQVTLRCSPKSGHDTVSWYQQALGQGPQFIFQYYEEEERQRGNFPDRFSGHQFPNYSSELNVNALLLGDSALYLCASSLVGGYTFGSGTRLTVV.

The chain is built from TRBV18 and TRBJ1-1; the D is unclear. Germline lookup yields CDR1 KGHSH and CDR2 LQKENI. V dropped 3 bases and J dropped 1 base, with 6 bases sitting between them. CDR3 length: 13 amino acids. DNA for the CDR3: TGTGCCAGCTCACCTAGGGAGAACACTGAAGCTTTCTTT. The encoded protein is CASSPRENTEAFF.

The CDR3 DNA sequence: TGTGCCAGCAGCTTTAGGTCGGGGGGCCGCACAGATACGCAGTATTTT. It encodes CASSFRSGGRTDTQYF. This chain links TRBV7-2 with TRBJ2-3, with D possibly matching TRBD2 (7 bases). This CDR3 comprises 16 residues. The germline gives CDR1 SGHTA, CDR2 FQGNSA. V was cut by 3 bases and J by 1 base, with 14 bases left in between.